A single sample gave rise to the 9 T cell receptor beta chains below, sequenced in a study of early T cells in non-severe SARS-CoV-2 infection. One entry per CDR3 protein, called by TCRdb with MiXCR from the 5' RACE reads. Altogether fewer than 100,000 distinct CDR3 sequences are present, more than 9% being singletons, with the ten largest covering approximately 4.9%. Sequencing was carried out using whole blood. These receptors were collected from an adult who was a healthcare worker with PCR-confirmed SARS-CoV-2 infection or an uninfected control (not recorded which).

This clonotype occurred a few times. The CDR3 coding sequence is TGTGCCAGCAGTTATAGTGGTTGGAAAGAGCAGTACTTC. It codes for CASSYSGWKEQYF. The rearrangement joins TRBV6-6 to TRBJ2-7; D remains ambiguous. Trimming cost V 3 bases and J 7 bases, with 13 bases left between them. Germline V gene sequence: CDR1 MNHNY, CDR2 SVGAGI (reference sequence). CDR3 length: 13 amino acids.

This sequence joins TRBV10-2 and TRBJ2-2, with no clear D. This CDR3 contains 12 residues. Germline V gene data show CDR1 as WSHSY and CDR2 as SAAADI. V dropped 4 bases and J dropped 4 bases, with 4 bases sitting between them. The CDR3 coding sequence is TGCGCCAGCAGTGCCGCCACCGGGGAGCTGTTTTTT. It codes for CASSAATGELFF.

This rearrangement joins TRBV9 to TRBJ1-3; the D is unclear. Looked up from germline, CDR1 is SGDLS and CDR2 is YYNGEE. V lost 3 bases and J 7 bases, leaving 14 bases between the germline ends. The CDR3 totals 14 residues. The CDR3 reads CASSATPTRNTIYF. CDR3 DNA: TGTGCCAGCAGCGCCACCCCTACCCGGAACACCATATATTTT.

This clonotype was observed a handful of times. The chain is built from TRBV19 and TRBJ2-7, with D hard to call. The CDR3 totals 16 residues. The germline V gene encodes CDR1 LNHDA and CDR2 SQIVND (reference sequence). Trimming took 5 bases from V and 6 from J, leaving 23 bases between them. In DNA form, the CDR3 reads TGTGCCAGTAGTTTATCGTTTGATCGCGGCGGCGCCGAGCAGTACTTC. This encodes CASSLSFDRGGAEQYF.

This clonotype came up many times. The chain links TRBV10-2 to TRBJ2-3; no definite D call. CDR1 is WSHSY and CDR2 is SAAADI in the germline V gene. Trimming cost V 8 bases and J 3 bases, with 3 bases left between them. This CDR3 region has 10 residues. The CDR3 region has the DNA TGCGCCAGCGGGACAGATACGCAGTATTTT. Protein: CASGTDTQYF.

The rearrangement links TRBV27 to TRBJ1-4; the match to TRBD1 covers 7 bases. This CDR3 contains 15 residues. The trim removed 6 bases at V and 4 bases at J, leaving 8 bases unmatched. Germline CDR1 is MNHEY and CDR2 is SMNVEV (reference sequence). The CDR3 DNA reads TGTGCCAGCAGAGTAAGGGACAGCCGTAATGAAAAACTGTTTTTT. Its translation is CASRVRDSRNEKLFF.

This clonotype was counted a few times. The chain couples TRBV19 to TRBJ1-5; D unresolved. Trimming removed 7 bases at V and 0 bases at J, with 10 bases between. This CDR3 is built from 14 residues. In germline, CDR1 is LNHDA, CDR2 SQIVND (reference sequence). The chain's CDR3 is CASMVRGSNQPQHF. The CDR3 region has the DNA TGTGCCAGTATGGTACGGGGTAGCAATCAGCCCCAGCATTTT.

This clonotype was seen more than once but under ten times. The chain has TRBV3-1 and TRBJ1-2, with a tentative D call TRBD1 (5 bases). Germline V CDR1 and CDR2: LGHDT, YNNKEL (reference sequence). The V and J ends lost 6 bases and 4 bases respectively, with 6 bases between them. CDR3 length: 11 residues. The CDR3 nucleotides read TGTGCCAGCAGGGGACTCTATGGCTACACCTTC. It is translated as CASRGLYGYTF.

The table lists this clonotype with many counts. V gene TRBV6-6 combines with J gene TRBJ1-6, with TRBD1 matching 8 bases. V lost 0 bases and J lost 10; bases outside the gene matches: 8. The CDR3 contains 16 residues. Germline CDR1 is MNHNY and CDR2 is SVGAGI (reference sequence). CDR3 sequence reads: CASSYSKGQEGSPLHF. In nucleotides, the CDR3 is TGTGCCAGCAGTTACTCGAAGGGACAGGAGGGATCACCCCTCCACTTT.